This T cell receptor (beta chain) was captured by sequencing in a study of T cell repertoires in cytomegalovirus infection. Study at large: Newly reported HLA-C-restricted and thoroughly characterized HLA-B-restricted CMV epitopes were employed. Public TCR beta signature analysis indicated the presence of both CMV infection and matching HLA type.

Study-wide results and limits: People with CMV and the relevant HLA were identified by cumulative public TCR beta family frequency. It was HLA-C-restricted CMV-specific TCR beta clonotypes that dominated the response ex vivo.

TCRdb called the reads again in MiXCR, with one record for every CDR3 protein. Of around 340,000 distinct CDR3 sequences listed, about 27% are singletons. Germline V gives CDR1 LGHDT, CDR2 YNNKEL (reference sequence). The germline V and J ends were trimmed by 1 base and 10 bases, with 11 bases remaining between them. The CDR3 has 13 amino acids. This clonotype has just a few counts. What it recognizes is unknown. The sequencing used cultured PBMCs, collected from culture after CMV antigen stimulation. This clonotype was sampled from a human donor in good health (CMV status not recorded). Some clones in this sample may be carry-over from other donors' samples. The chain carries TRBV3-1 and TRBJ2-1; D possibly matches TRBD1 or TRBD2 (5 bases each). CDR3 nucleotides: TGTGCCAGCAGCCAAGTTAGAGGGGTCGAGCAGTTCTTC. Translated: CASSQVRGVEQFF.